A single sample is the source of the 9 T cell receptor beta chains below, sequenced in a study of T cell responses to AZD1222 COVID-19 vaccine. Sequenced by immunoSEQ multiplex PCR; TCRdb stores in-frame clones only, minus some. The sample has roughly 150,000 clones; 70% to 90% are singletons. The sample consisted of peripheral blood, taken on day 0 of AZD1222 vaccination. These TCRs come from an adult in good health.

The rearrangement links TRBV7-9 to TRBJ2-7; maybe TRBD2 (6 bases). CDR3 length: 12 residues. V dropped 2 bases and J dropped 6 bases, with 8 bases sitting between them. Looked up from germline, CDR1 is SEHNR and CDR2 is FQNEAQ (reference sequence). As DNA, the CDR3 is TGTGCCAGCAGCTTACACGGGGGCGAGCAGTACTTC. Translated, it gives CASSLHGGEQYF.

This chain connects TRBV7-9 to TRBJ2-7, with TRBD1 matching over 11 bases. Germline V gene sequence: CDR1 SEHNR, CDR2 FQNEAQ (reference sequence). This CDR3 comprises 16 residues. J was trimmed by 5 bases and V by 2 bases; bases with no gene match: 8. In DNA, the CDR3 is TGTGCCAGCAGCTTACTCCTAGGACAGGGGGCGAACGAGCAGTACTTC. It specifies CASSLLLGQGANEQYF.

The rearrangement links TRBV19 to TRBJ2-3; 8 nucleotides line up with TRBD2. From germline, CDR1 is LNHDA and CDR2 SQIVND (reference sequence). The CDR3 length is 15 residues. J lost 0 bases, V lost 5 bases, and 4 bases had no gene match. CDR3 region: CASSLAGPSTDTQYF. The CDR3 nucleotides are TGTGCCAGTAGTTTAGCGGGACCCAGCACAGATACGCAGTATTTT.

This clone was detected only once. The CDR3 loop reads CASSLGVNTIYF. The CDR3 bases are TGTGCCAGCAGCTTAGGGGTAAACACCATATATTTT. The chain uses TRBV7-9 and TRBJ1-3; no clear D. The V end lost 1 base, the J end lost 6 bases, and 4 bases lay between the germline ends. This CDR3 region has 12 residues. The germline gives CDR1 SEHNR, CDR2 FQNEAQ (reference sequence).

This chain uses TRBV10-2 with TRBJ2-3; maybe TRBD2 (6 bases). The V end was cut by 3 bases, the J end by 4 bases, with 17 bases between. CDR1 WSHSY and CDR2 SAAADI come from the germline V gene. The CDR3 extends over 16 amino acids. The CDR3 spells CASSDVSGGLPDTQYF. The DNA of the CDR3 is TGCGCCAGCAGTGACGTTAGCGGCGGGTTGCCAGATACGCAGTATTTT.

The chain links TRBV4-1 to TRBJ1-6; D may be TRBD1 (5 bases). V was shortened by 2 bases and J by 14 bases, with 19 bases between the two germline ends. Germline V gives CDR1 MGHRA, CDR2 YSYEKL. This CDR3 region has 15 residues. CDR3 residues: CASSQPRDSYSTLHF. As DNA, the CDR3 is TGCGCCAGCAGCCAACCCAGGGACTCTTACTCCACCCTCCACTTT.

This clone was observed a single time. The V and J genes are TRBV3-1 (or the pseudogene TRBV3-2) and TRBJ2-1; TRBD2 matches 9 bases. V lost 3 bases and J lost 4; bases outside the gene matches: 7. CDR3 length: 16 amino acids. The V gene's germline CDR1 is LGHDT and CDR2 YNNKEL (reference sequence). CDR3 in amino acids: CASSQGAGGQYNEQFF. The CDR3 DNA is TGTGCCAGCAGCCAGGGAGCGGGGGGACAATACAATGAGCAGTTCTTC.

The chain has TRBV5-1 and TRBJ2-5, with 16 bases identical to TRBD2. CDR1 is SGHRS, CDR2 YFSETQ, per germline. The CDR3 has 17 amino acids. V shed 4 bases and J 2 bases; nucleotides not matched to a gene: 5. In DNA, the CDR3 is TGCGCCAGCAGCCCGAGGGGACTAGCGGGAGGGCAAGAGACCCAGTACTTC. Its protein is CASSPRGLAGGQETQYF.

This sequence joins TRBV18 and TRBJ1-1; 8 bases are a match to TRBD1. Trimming at V came to 10 bases and at J to 2 bases, leaving 6 bases not matched to a gene. There are 13 residues in the CDR3. The germline V gene encodes CDR1 KGHSH and CDR2 LQKENI. This chain's CDR3 is CATGQGANTEAFF. The CDR3 nucleotides read TGTGCCACCGGACAGGGCGCAAACACTGAAGCTTTCTTT. The full variable domain, with the rest looked up from reference TRBV18 and TRBJ1-1, is NAGVMQNPRHLVRRRGQEARLRCSPMKGHSHVYWYRQLPEEGLKFMVYLQKENIIDESGMPKERFSAEFPKEGPSILRIQQVVRGDSAAYFCATGQGANTEAFFGQGTRLTVV.